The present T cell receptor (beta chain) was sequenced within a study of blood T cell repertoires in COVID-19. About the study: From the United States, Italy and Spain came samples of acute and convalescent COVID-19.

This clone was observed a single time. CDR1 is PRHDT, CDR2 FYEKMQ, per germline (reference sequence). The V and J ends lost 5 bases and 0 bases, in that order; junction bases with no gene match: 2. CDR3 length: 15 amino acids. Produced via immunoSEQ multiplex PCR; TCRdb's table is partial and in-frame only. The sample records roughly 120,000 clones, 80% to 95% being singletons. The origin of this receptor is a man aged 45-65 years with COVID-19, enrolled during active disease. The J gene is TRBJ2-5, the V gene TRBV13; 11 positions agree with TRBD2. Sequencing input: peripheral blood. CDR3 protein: CASSRTSGYQETQYF. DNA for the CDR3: TGTGCCAGCAGCCGGACTAGCGGGTACCAAGAGACCCAGTACTTC.